A selection of T cell receptor beta chains follows, all from one sample in a study of shared clonotypes between healthy human individuals. Generated by immunoSEQ multiplex PCR, the TCRdb table keeps only in-frame clones and is missing some. Of around 1.9 million clones listed, about 93% are singletons. The sequencing input was naive CD8+ T cells from PBMCs. The source of these receptors is a young man in good health. Some clones in this sample may be carry-over from other donors' samples. The CDR3 runs from the conserved cysteine through the conserved F or W.

V gene,CDR3 protein
TRBV28,CASSLTTGVGQPQHF
TRBV9,CASSVGTVYNEQFF
TRBV27,CASSLADEQFF
TRBV29-1,CSVWDREVPGNTIYF
TRBV7-9,CASSSRTGVYEQYF
TRBV9,CASSVDGGRSEKLFF
TRBV27,CASSGAGGSPLHF
TRBV4-1,CASSQRDNADQPQHF
TRBV15,CATSSRRGGVRETQYF
TRBV11-2,CASLLLYEQYF
TRBV11-2,CASSLGTGIYEQYF
TRBV5-4,CASRTDSPYEQYF
TRBV4-1,CASSQGQGVYEQYF
TRBV11-2,CASSLGDRGFYEQYF
TRBV2,CASPGRIKNTEAFF
TRBV4-1,CASSPLPQGDYGYTF
TRBV7-3,CASSPSGTLTGELFF
TRBV7-9,CASSRDRDSPLHF
TRBV28,CASSNRMNTEAFF
TRBV19,CASSIVGTYTGELFF
TRBV13,CASSLGAGLPTDTQYF
TRBV30,CAWTVGGNYGYTF
TRBV27,CASSLNPGLYGYTF
TRBV4-2,CASSQDMEEGERYGYTF
TRBV7-8,CASSPYQGLSSYNEQFF